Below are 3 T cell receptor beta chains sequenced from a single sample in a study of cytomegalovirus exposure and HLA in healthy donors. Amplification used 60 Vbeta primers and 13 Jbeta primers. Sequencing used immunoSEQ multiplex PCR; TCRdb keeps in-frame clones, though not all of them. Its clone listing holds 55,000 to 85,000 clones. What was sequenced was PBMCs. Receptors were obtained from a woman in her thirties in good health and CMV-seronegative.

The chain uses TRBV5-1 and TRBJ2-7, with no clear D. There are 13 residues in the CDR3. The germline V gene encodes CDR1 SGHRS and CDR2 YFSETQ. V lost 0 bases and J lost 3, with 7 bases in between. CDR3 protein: CASSLGQIYEQYF. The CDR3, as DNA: TGCGCCAGCAGCTTGGGGCAGATCTACGAGCAGTACTTC.

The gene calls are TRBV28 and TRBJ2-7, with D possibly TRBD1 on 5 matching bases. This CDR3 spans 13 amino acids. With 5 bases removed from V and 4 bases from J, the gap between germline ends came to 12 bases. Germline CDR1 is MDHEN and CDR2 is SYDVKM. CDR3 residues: CASSPRQLYEQYF. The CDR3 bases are TGTGCCAGCAGTCCACGACAGCTTTACGAGCAGTACTTC.

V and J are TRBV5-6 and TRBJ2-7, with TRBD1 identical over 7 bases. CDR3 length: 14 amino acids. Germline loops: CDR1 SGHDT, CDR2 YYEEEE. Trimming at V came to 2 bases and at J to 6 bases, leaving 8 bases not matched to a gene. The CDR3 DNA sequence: TGTGCCAGCAGCTTCGGGACAGCAGTCTCCGAGCAGTACTTC. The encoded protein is CASSFGTAVSEQYF.